This T cell receptor (beta chain) stems from a study of shared clonotypes between healthy human individuals. Overall study findings and caveats: Since donors were few, the genetic and exposure-history diversity represented was limited.

The V and J ends lost 4 bases and 6 bases, in that order; junction bases with no gene match: 8. CDR3 length: 15 amino acids. CDR1 and CDR2 from the germline V gene are SGDLS and YYNGEE. Caucasian adults residing in Nashville, Tennessee made up all the donors. There are a few counts of this clone. What it binds is not known. Sequencing was performed with immunoSEQ multiplex PCR; in TCRdb, only in-frame clones are kept and a portion is missing. The sample holds some 660,000 clones, around 73% seen once. The chain employs TRBV9 and TRBJ2-3; 10 bases agree with TRBD2. Material for sequencing was memory CD4+ T cells sorted from blood. Noted subset: CD45RA-negative fraction. The sequence was collected from a woman younger than 45 in good health. CDR3 in DNA: TGTGCCAGCAGCATAAGCGGGAGGGTGTTGGATACGCAGTATTTT. Residues: CASSISGRVLDTQYF.